Each of the 15 T cell receptor beta chains below was sequenced from the same sample in a study of CD8 T cells in ankylosing spondylitis. General observations from the study: There was a TCR beta motif, made of eight highly homologous variants, that appeared characteristic of ankylosing spondylitis blood.

These receptors have no known antigen. Using its own MiXCR run on the 5' RACE reads, TCRdb lists one record per CDR3 protein. The sample shows 800,000 to 900,000 distinct CDR3 sequences, about 11% of them seen only once. Sequencing used blood, either unsorted or a sorted T cell fraction (not recorded which). These receptors came from a male donor with ankylosing spondylitis.

This clonotype was seen ten or more times. This sequence joins TRBV10-3 and TRBJ2-5; D remains unclear. The V end was cut by 4 bases, the J end by 4 bases, with 4 bases between. From germline, CDR1 is ENHRY and CDR2 SYGVKD. CDR3 length equals 11 residues. The CDR3 sequence: CAISVGETQYF. The DNA of the CDR3 is TGTGCCATCAGTGTAGGAGAGACCCAGTACTTC.

The CDR3 DNA is TGTGCCAGCTCACCACCGAGGAGGGGACTGAAAGCTTTCTTT. Translating gives CASSPPRRGLKAFF. The chain carries TRBV18 and TRBJ1-1, with D perhaps matching TRBD1 (5 bases). Germline loops: CDR1 KGHSH, CDR2 LQKENI. V dropped 0 bases and J dropped 9 bases, with 14 bases sitting between them. CDR3 length: 14 residues.

In this sample, this clonotype turned up many times. The chain's CDR3 is CASSLGRDYYGYTF. In nucleotides, the CDR3 is TGTGCCAGCAGCTTAGGACGAGACTACTATGGCTACACCTTC. The chain combines TRBV7-2 with TRBJ1-2; D gene unclear. Trimming removed 1 base at V and 3 bases at J, with 9 bases between. Germline V gene sequence: CDR1 SGHTA, CDR2 FQGNSA. There are 14 residues in the CDR3.

This sequence joins TRBV7-8 and TRBJ2-1; TRBD1 matches 7 bases. V lost 4 bases and J lost 7; bases outside the gene matches: 10. The CDR3 is made up of 15 amino acids. The germline V gene encodes CDR1 SGHVS and CDR2 FQNEAQ. The CDR3 region is CASSSRTGPRNEQFF. The CDR3 DNA follows: TGTGCCAGCAGCTCGCGGACAGGCCCAAGGAATGAGCAGTTCTTC. The full variable domain, its missing parts supplied by reference TRBV7-8 and TRBJ2-1, is GAGVSQSPRYKVAKRGQDVALRCDPISGHVSLFWYQQALGQGPEFLTYFQNEAQLDKSGLPSDRFFAERPEGSVSTLKIQRTQQEDSAVYLCASSSRTGPRNEQFFGPGTRLTVL.

V is TRBV20-1 and J is TRBJ1-1; the D is unclear. Trimming shortened V by 5 bases and J by 5 bases, and 9 bases separated the two germline ends. Germline-derived CDR1 and CDR2 are DFQATT and SNEGSKA (reference sequence). The CDR3 length is 11 residues. The CDR3 region has the DNA TGCAGTGCTTTTGATCTTACTGAAGCTTTCTTT. It translates to CSAFDLTEAFF.

The CDR3 reads CASSPRSTSYNEQFF. The CDR3 DNA reads as TGTGCCAGCAGCCCAAGGAGTACTTCCTACAATGAGCAGTTCTTC. The chain employs TRBV7-2 and TRBJ2-1; D unresolved. Trimming cost V 5 bases and J 1 base, with 12 bases left between them. Per the germline V gene, CDR1 is SGHTA and CDR2 is FQGNSA. The length of the CDR3 is 15 residues.

This clonotype was recorded many times. The CDR3 is CASKGRGNTEAFF. The CDR3 DNA follows: TGTGCCAGCAAGGGGCGGGGGAACACTGAAGCTTTCTTT. The chain recombines TRBV9 with TRBJ1-1; D possibly corresponds to TRBD1 (5 bases). CDR3 length: 13 amino acids. The germline gives CDR1 SGDLS, CDR2 YYNGEE. Trimming left V 6 bases short and J 1 base short, with 10 bases between.

This clonotype came up a few times. The rearrangement joins TRBV5-1 to TRBJ2-5, with TRBD1 as a possible D gene (6 bases). The CDR3 totals 14 residues. V was pared by 0 bases and J by 5 bases, with 11 bases between. CDR1 is SGHRS, CDR2 YFSETQ, per germline. CDR3 coding DNA: TGCGCCAGCAGCTTGGCTCAGGGGTGGGAGACCCAGTACTTC. Encoded protein: CASSLAQGWETQYF.

This clonotype was detected a few times. The rearrangement links TRBV4-3 to TRBJ1-5; D perhaps matches TRBD1 (5 bases). Looked up from germline, CDR1 is LGHNA and CDR2 is YSLEER. This CDR3 has 15 residues. Trimming pared 0 bases from V and 6 bases from J, leaving 12 bases between. In DNA, the CDR3 is TGCGCCAGCAGCCAAGAACTGGTGGGGACTCAGCCCCAGCATTTT. Translated: CASSQELVGTQPQHF.

This clonotype showed up just a few times. The chain has TRBV6-4 and TRBJ2-1, with D tentatively TRBD1 (6 bases). The V end lost 4 bases, the J end lost 0 bases, and 13 bases lay between the germline ends. This CDR3 is 16 amino acids long. Germline-derived CDR1 and CDR2 are MRHNA and SNTAGT. The CDR3 loop is CASSAQGPSSYNEQFF. CDR3 DNA sequence: TGTGCCAGCAGTGCACAGGGACCTAGCTCCTACAATGAGCAGTTCTTC.

This clonotype was counted between two and nine times. The chain recombines TRBV6-1 with TRBJ1-1; D not certain. This CDR3 region has 14 residues. CDR1 MNHNS and CDR2 SASEGT come from the germline V gene. V dropped 1 base and J dropped 4 bases, with 10 bases sitting between them. The CDR3 here is CASSEVPTGTEAFF. The CDR3 region has the DNA TGTGCCAGCAGTGAAGTACCGACGGGCACTGAAGCTTTCTTT.

The chain recombines TRBV12-3 or TRBV12-4 with TRBJ1-3; D not resolved. This CDR3 region has 15 residues. Trimming removed 8 bases from V and 0 bases from J, with 14 bases in between. The CDR3 DNA follows: TGTGCCAGCCGTGAGTTGGGGAGCTCTGGAAACACCATATATTTT. Amino acids: CASRELGSSGNTIYF.

This clonotype was counted only a few times. V usage is TRBV29-1 and J usage is TRBJ1-1; maybe TRBD1 (6 bases). Germline V lookup: CDR1 SQVTM, CDR2 ANQGSEA. Trimming stripped 5 bases from V and 7 bases from J, with 11 bases between. The CDR3 covers 11 residues. The CDR3 protein is CSVKTGIEAFF. In DNA form, the CDR3 reads TGCAGCGTTAAAACAGGGATTGAAGCTTTCTTT.

This clonotype was counted many times. This chain uses TRBV7-6 with TRBJ1-1; the match to TRBD1 covers 7 bases. The CDR3 spans 17 residues. The germline V gene has CDR1 SGHVS and CDR2 FNYEAQ. The V gene end was trimmed by 5 bases and the J gene end by 0 bases; junction bases not matched to a gene: 12. CDR3 nucleotide sequence: TGTGCCAGCAGCCCCAGATTGCGGGGACAGATGAACACTGAAGCTTTCTTT. This sequence encodes CASSPRLRGQMNTEAFF. Filled out from reference TRBV7-6 and TRBJ1-1, the complete variable domain reads GAGVSQSPRYKVTKRGQDVALRCDPISGHVSLYWYRQALGQGPEFLTYFNYEAQQDKSGLPNDRFSAERPEGSISTLTIQRTEQRDSAMYRCASSPRLRGQMNTEAFFGQGTRLTVV.

The rearrangement uses TRBV15 and TRBJ1-1, with a tentative D call TRBD1 (6 bases). The CDR3 is 14 amino acids. Germline-derived CDR1 and CDR2 are LNHNV and YYDKDF (reference sequence). V lost 7 bases and J lost 2, with 14 bases in between. CDR3 sequence: CATNRGGGNTEAFF. The CDR3, as DNA: TGTGCCACCAACCGGGGAGGGGGTAACACTGAAGCTTTCTTT.